This T cell receptor beta chain was captured in a study of blood T cell repertoires in COVID-19. About the research overall: Sites across the United States, Italy and Spain contributed samples from acute and convalescent COVID-19. The cDNA or gDNA used as material had been derived from T cells, B-cell-depleted T cells, or PBMCs.

This CDR3 contains 15 residues. Trimming at V came to 3 bases and at J to 2 bases, leaving 5 bases not matched to a gene. CDR1 is MRHNA and CDR2 is SNTAGT in the germline V gene. The data were produced by immunoSEQ multiplex PCR, yet TCRdb's version contains in-frame clones alone and is incomplete. The data hold 300,000 or so clones, with more than 70% observed a single time. Sequencing used peripheral blood. The source of this sequence is a man aged 18 to 30 who had recovered from COVID-19. V and J are TRBV6-4 and TRBJ2-7, with 9 bases matching TRBD2. The CDR3 spells CASSERAGGAYEQYF. In DNA, the CDR3 is TGTGCCAGCAGTGAGAGGGCGGGAGGGGCCTACGAGCAGTACTTC.